This TCR beta chain came from a study of lymphopenia after photon versus proton radiotherapy. Broader study findings: After lymphocyte nadir, photon-treated repertoires showed oligoclonal expansion, especially CD8+ Temra. A bigger post-nadir fall in TCR diversity correlated inversely with survival time in deceased patients. Under photons, naive T cells and diversity fell while effector/memory populations rose. Authors raise, but do not show, better survival with proton therapy.

A note on this clone: Its antigen is as yet unknown.

This table comes from immunoSEQ multiplex PCR, and its TCRdb copy is limited to in-frame clones, with some not included. The sample shows about 49,000 clones, more than 70% of them seen only once. This CDR3 contains 14 residues. V shed 3 bases and J shed 4 bases, with 12 bases lying between them. Germline V CDR1 and CDR2: SEHNR, FQNEAQ (reference sequence). The sequenced sample was peripheral blood, obtained from a patient treated with photon-based radiotherapy. The sequence derives from a man aged 50-60 years with gastric cancer. The chain carries TRBV7-9 and TRBJ1-2, with D unclear. The CDR3 DNA is TGTGCCAGCAGCTTCGCAGCGGCAAGCTATGGCTACACCTTC. Amino acid sequence: CASSFAAASYGYTF.